Presented here are 32 T cell receptor beta chains from one specimen sequenced in a study of patients and donors after allogeneic stem cell transplantation. TCRdb passed the RT-PCR reads through MiXCR, listing each CDR3 protein once. This table holds some 90,000 distinct CDR3 sequences, around 48% found once. Sequenced input: blood, either unsorted or a sorted T cell fraction (not recorded which). These receptors came from a human donor who was either an allogeneic HSCT recipient or a stem cell or donor lymphocyte infusion donor (not recorded which). It is not recorded whose cells these are; they may come from a transplant donor.

The V gene is TRBV7-3, the J gene TRBJ1-1, with TRBD1 matching 8 bases. The junction had 18 bases not matched to a gene; V was cut back by 2 bases and J by 7 bases. Germline V lookup: CDR1 SGHTA, CDR2 FQGTGA. This CDR3 is built from 18 residues. CDR3 region: CASSLVAVGRGRQNEAFF. The CDR3 DNA sequence: TGTGCCAGCAGCTTAGTGGCGGTGGGCAGGGGGCGTCAAAATGAAGCTTTCTTT.

The chain carries TRBV6-5 and TRBJ1-1; tentative D call: TRBD1 (6 bases). This CDR3 is built from 15 residues. Trimming cost V 3 bases and J 5 bases, with 16 bases left between them. Germline lookup yields CDR1 MNHEY and CDR2 SVGAGI. Here the CDR3 reads CASSYGGPQGTEAFF. CDR3 in DNA: TGTGCCAGCAGTTATGGGGGCCCCCAGGGGACTGAAGCTTTCTTT.

The chain carries TRBV4-1 and TRBJ2-2; D ambiguous. Deletions cut 10 bases from V and 1 base from J, with 16 bases between. Germline V gives CDR1 MGHRA, CDR2 YSYEKL. This CDR3 comprises 15 residues. The CDR3 protein is CATTPERWNTGELFF. In DNA form, the CDR3 reads TGCGCCACCACCCCTGAGCGTTGGAACACCGGGGAGCTGTTTTTT.

V and J are TRBV4-1 and TRBJ1-1; tentatively, D is TRBD1 (6 bases). The CDR3 has 15 amino acids. CDR1 and CDR2 (germline): MGHRA, YSYEKL. V was cut by 4 bases and J by 3 bases, with 15 bases left in between. The CDR3 reads CASSPLWRQDTEAFF. CDR3 coding DNA: TGCGCCAGCAGCCCCCTTTGGAGACAGGACACTGAAGCTTTCTTT.

The chain recombines TRBV20-1 with TRBJ1-2, with TRBD1 identical over 8 bases. CDR1 is DFQATT, CDR2 SNEGSKA, per germline (reference sequence). Unmatched junction bases numbered 6, after V lost 1 base and J lost 8 bases. The CDR3 runs to 13 residues. The CDR3 is CSARGQGARGYTF. The CDR3 coding sequence is TGCAGTGCTAGAGGGCAGGGGGCGCGAGGCTACACCTTC.

This clonotype was counted a few times. The genes are TRBV12-3 or TRBV12-4 and TRBJ1-5; no definite D call. The V and J ends lost 1 base and 11 bases respectively, with 12 bases between them. This CDR3 has 13 residues. The CDR3 bases are TGTGCCAGCAGTTTAGGGAGGGAGGTCGCCCAGCATTTT. This codes for CASSLGREVAQHF.

This clonotype occurred a few times. J is TRBJ1-2 and V is TRBV14; D perhaps matches TRBD1 (5 bases). The CDR3 consists of 14 residues. Germline V gene lookup returns CDR1 SGHDN and CDR2 FVKESK. V shed 0 bases and J shed 7 bases, with 12 bases lying between them. The CDR3 loop reads CASSQDLRVVGYTF. DNA for the CDR3: TGTGCCAGCAGCCAAGATCTCAGGGTAGTTGGCTACACCTTC.

This chain links TRBV28 with TRBJ1-1, with no clear D. V shed 6 bases and J shed 1 base, with 15 bases lying between them. Germline values: CDR1 MDHEN, CDR2 SYDVKM. CDR3 length: 15 amino acids. CDR3 amino acids: CASSSFSTENTEAFF. CDR3 DNA sequence: TGTGCCAGCAGCTCTTTCTCGACGGAGAACACTGAAGCTTTCTTT.

This clonotype was counted a few times. The gene calls are TRBV5-6 and TRBJ1-4; D uncertain. CDR3 length: 15 amino acids. Germline values: CDR1 SGHDT, CDR2 YYEEEE. Trimming cost V 0 bases and J 1 base, with 7 bases left between them. CDR3: CASSLGAVTNEKLFF. DNA for the CDR3: TGTGCCAGCAGCTTGGGCGCAGTAACTAATGAAAAACTGTTTTTT. Looking up the rest from reference TRBV5-6 and TRBJ1-4 gives the full variable domain: DAGVTQSPTHLIKTRGQQVTLRCSPKSGHDTVSWYQQALGQGPQFIFQYYEEEERQRGNFPDRFSGHQFPNYSSELNVNALLLGDSALYLCASSLGAVTNEKLFFGSGTQLSVL.

V gene TRBV12-3 or TRBV12-4 combines with J gene TRBJ1-3, with D uncertain. The CDR3 runs to 15 residues. The germline V and J ends were trimmed by 1 base and 0 bases, with 7 bases remaining between them. CDR3 DNA sequence: TGTGCCAGCAGTTTAGAGGGATACTCTGGAAACACCATATATTTT. Its protein product is CASSLEGYSGNTIYF.

The table lists this clonotype with a few counts. The chain uses TRBV2 and TRBJ1-5; the match to TRBD1 covers 7 bases. The CDR3 is 14 residues long. CDR1 is SNHLY and CDR2 is FYNNEI in the germline V gene. V shed 5 bases and J 1 base; nucleotides not matched to a gene: 2. This CDR3 reads CASSPQGSNQPQHF. CDR3 nucleotide sequence: TGTGCCAGCAGTCCACAGGGGAGCAATCAGCCCCAGCATTTT.

V usage is TRBV27 and J usage is TRBJ1-2, with a tentative D call TRBD1 (5 bases). The CDR3 spans 14 residues. Looked up from germline, CDR1 is MNHEY and CDR2 is SMNVEV (reference sequence). With 4 bases removed from V and 0 bases from J, the gap between germline ends came to 9 bases. In DNA, the CDR3 is TGTGCCAGCAGTTCGGGGCTAGCTAACTATGGCTACACCTTC. It encodes CASSSGLANYGYTF.

This chain uses TRBV12-3 or TRBV12-4 with TRBJ1-1; weak D call: TRBD1 (6 bases). CDR3 length equals 14 residues. Trimming shortened V by 6 bases and J by 7 bases, and 18 bases separated the two germline ends. The CDR3 DNA sequence: TGTGCCAGCAGCCATACAGGGCTGTTGGGTGAAGCTTTCTTT. Translated, it gives CASSHTGLLGEAFF.

This clonotype was detected only a few times. The CDR3 region is CACRQGRRYTEAFF. DNA for the CDR3: TGTGCCTGCCGACAGGGGAGGAGGTACACTGAAGCTTTCTTT. The chain joins TRBV12-3 or TRBV12-4 to TRBJ1-1; 8 bases line up with TRBD1. The V gene end was trimmed by 11 bases and the J gene end by 3 bases; junction bases not matched to a gene: 11. This CDR3 contains 14 residues.

The sample holds a few counts of this clonotype. The chain recombines TRBV6-6 with TRBJ1-1; no reliable D call. CDR1 MNHNY and CDR2 SVGAGI come from the germline V gene (reference sequence). V was pared by 8 bases and J by 1 base, with 5 bases between. This CDR3 is built from 11 residues. In nucleotides, the CDR3 is TGTGCCAGCGCAGAGAACACTGAAGCTTTCTTT. Its protein is CASAENTEAFF.

This clonotype was recorded a few times. The CDR3 sequence: CSVVGGVMNTEAFF. DNA for the CDR3: TGCAGCGTTGTGGGAGGGGTCATGAACACTGAAGCTTTCTTT. J is TRBJ1-1 and V is TRBV29-1; perhaps TRBD1 as D (5 bases). The CDR3 sequence is 14 residues long. The germline V gene has CDR1 SQVTM and CDR2 ANQGSEA. Trimming stripped 4 bases from V and 0 bases from J, with 12 bases between.

CDR3 residues: CASTFQGAEYNEQFF. The CDR3, as DNA: TGTGCCAGCACCTTCCAAGGAGCGGAATACAATGAGCAGTTCTTC. The chain combines TRBV7-9 with TRBJ2-1, with D possibly being TRBD2 (5 bases). CDR3 length: 15 amino acids. Trimming removed 7 bases from V and 4 bases from J, with 17 bases in between. Germline CDR1 is SEHNR and CDR2 is FQNEAQ (reference sequence).

This clonotype was counted between two and nine times. The chain employs TRBV29-1 and TRBJ1-2; D is unresolved. CDR3 length equals 11 residues. Trimming removed 4 bases from V and 1 base from J, with 4 bases in between. Germline assignment: CDR1 SQVTM and CDR2 ANQGSEA. The CDR3 DNA sequence: TGCAGCGTTGTGATTAACTATGGCTACACCTTC. Its protein is CSVVINYGYTF.

This clonotype was counted only a few times. This sequence joins TRBV7-2 and TRBJ1-5, with 9 bases aligning to TRBD1. In germline, CDR1 is SGHTA, CDR2 FQGNSA. With V trimmed by 5 bases and J by 9 bases, 8 bases remained unmatched. The CDR3 runs to 14 residues. This CDR3 is CASSLTVDRGPQHF. In DNA form, the CDR3 reads TGTGCCAGCAGCCTAACCGTGGACAGGGGGCCCCAGCATTTT.

The table lists this clonotype with a few counts. The gene calls are TRBV7-9 and TRBJ1-4; 7 nucleotides match TRBD1. The CDR3 consists of 16 residues. Germline CDR1 SEHNR, CDR2 FQNEAQ (reference sequence). V shed 3 bases and J 0 bases; nucleotides not matched to a gene: 4. CDR3 DNA: TGTGCCAGCAGCTTCGGACAGGATACAACTAATGAAAAACTGTTTTTT. This encodes CASSFGQDTTNEKLFF. The entire variable domain, with the rest obtained from reference TRBV7-9 and TRBJ1-4, is as follows: DTGVSQNPRHKITKRGQNVTFRCDPISEHNRLYWYRQTLGQGPEFLTYFQNEAQLEKSRLLSDRFSAERPKGSFSTLEIQRTEQGDSAMYLCASSFGQDTTNEKLFFGSGTQLSVL.

This clonotype has a handful of counts. This chain connects TRBV7-9 to TRBJ1-2; maybe TRBD1 (5 bases). V lost 4 bases and J 6 bases, leaving 12 bases between the germline ends. Germline values: CDR1 SEHNR, CDR2 FQNEAQ (reference sequence). This CDR3 is 13 amino acids long. The CDR3 DNA is TGTGCCAGCAGCTCTGGGACGGCAAATGGCTACACCTTC. Translating it yields CASSSGTANGYTF.

The V and J genes are TRBV12-3 or TRBV12-4 and TRBJ1-5; maybe TRBD1 (5 bases). This CDR3 has 15 amino acids. V dropped 5 bases and J dropped 5 bases, with 16 bases sitting between them. The CDR3 here is CASSPADRGDQPQHF. DNA of the CDR3: TGTGCCAGCAGTCCCGCAGACCGGGGCGATCAGCCCCAGCATTTT.

The chain's CDR3 is CASKARDNEQFF. CDR3 bases: TGTGCCAGCAAGGCTAGAGACAATGAGCAGTTCTTC. V is TRBV6-6 and J is TRBJ2-1, with D unresolved. The germline CDR1 and CDR2 sequences are MNHNY and SVGAGI (reference sequence). V shed 7 bases and J shed 5 bases, with 9 bases lying between them. CDR3 length: 12 residues.

V and J are TRBV6-5 and TRBJ2-2; the D gene is possibly TRBD2 (6 bases). V dropped 0 bases and J dropped 10 bases, with 18 bases sitting between them. CDR3 size: 16 residues. CDR1 and CDR2 from the germline V gene are MNHEY and SVGAGI. CDR3 amino acids: CASSYSSGAPRQELFF. The DNA for the CDR3 is TGTGCCAGCAGTTACTCTTCGGGAGCGCCACGACAGGAGCTGTTTTTT.

This chain connects TRBV10-3 to TRBJ1-2, with 10 bases identical to TRBD1. The CDR3 consists of 12 residues. Germline V CDR1 and CDR2: ENHRY, SYGVKD. V dropped 10 bases and J dropped 6; count of bases not matched to a gene: 5. Here the CDR3 DNA reads TGTGCCACTCGGGACAGGGGCGATGGCTACACCTTC. This translates into CATRDRGDGYTF.

This chain uses TRBV18 with TRBJ2-1; 7 bases agree with TRBD1. CDR1 and CDR2 from the germline V gene are KGHSH and LQKENI. V lost 3 bases and J lost 0; bases outside the gene matches: 5. The CDR3 covers 16 residues. The CDR3 here is CASSPTGQSSYNEQFF. The CDR3 DNA sequence: TGTGCCAGCTCACCGACGGGACAGAGCTCCTACAATGAGCAGTTCTTC.

There are many counts of this clonotype. The chain recombines TRBV9 with TRBJ1-2, with TRBD1 as a possible D gene (5 bases). Germline CDR1 is SGDLS and CDR2 is YYNGEE. The CDR3 loop spans 14 amino acids. The germline V and J ends were trimmed by 0 bases and 8 bases, with 14 bases remaining between them. The CDR3 DNA is TGTGCCAGCAGCGTAGATGACAGAAAAAACGGCTACACCTTC. It codes for CASSVDDRKNGYTF.

The chain is built from TRBV5-1 and TRBJ1-5; perhaps TRBD1 as D (5 bases). The germline CDR1 and CDR2 sequences are SGHRS and YFSETQ. CDR3 size: 15 residues. The germline V and J ends were trimmed by 4 bases and 0 bases, with 11 bases remaining between them. DNA of the CDR3: TGCGCCAGCAGCCGCGACAGCAATAGCAATCAGCCCCAGCATTTT. Its protein is CASSRDSNSNQPQHF.

This rearrangement joins TRBV4-1 to TRBJ1-2; D uncertain. There are 14 residues in the CDR3. Trimming took off 0 bases at V and 4 bases at J, with 9 bases between the two ends. Per germline, CDR1 MGHRA and CDR2 YSYEKL. CDR3 sequence: CASSQESTLYGYTF. In DNA form, the CDR3 reads TGCGCCAGCAGCCAAGAAAGTACCCTCTATGGCTACACCTTC.

The chain couples TRBV28 to TRBJ1-1; the D is unclear. The V gene's germline CDR1 is MDHEN and CDR2 SYDVKM. Trimming stripped 3 bases from V and 0 bases from J, with 5 bases between. The CDR3 covers 13 residues. CDR3 sequence reads: CASSFTLNTEAFF. In DNA, the CDR3 is TGTGCCAGCAGTTTTACCCTGAACACTGAAGCTTTCTTT.

The chain links TRBV5-1 to TRBJ2-3; 9 nucleotides match TRBD2. The V segment lost 3 bases and the J segment 2 bases; nucleotides outside the gene matches: 4. Germline CDR1 and CDR2: SGHRS and YFSETQ. This CDR3 is built from 15 residues. As DNA, the CDR3 is TGCGCCAGCAGCTCGACTAGCGGACACACAGATACGCAGTATTTT. This codes for CASSSTSGHTDTQYF.

The rearrangement joins TRBV7-9 to TRBJ1-5; 8 bases line up with TRBD1. Germline V gene data show CDR1 as SEHNR and CDR2 as FQNEAQ (reference sequence). Trimming removed 6 bases from V and 11 bases from J; junction bases left unmatched: 3. The CDR3 runs 11 residues. The CDR3 coding sequence is TGTGCCAGCAGTACAGGGGGGGCCCAGCATTTT. Translation gives CASSTGGAQHF.